This passage covers 26 T cell receptor beta chains from one sample sequenced in a study of cytomegalovirus exposure and HLA in healthy donors. PCR used 60 Vbeta primers and 13 Jbeta primers. Measured with immunoSEQ multiplex PCR; TCRdb has only the in-frame clones, and not every one. The profile shows roughly 150,000 clones, around three quarters of them singletons. Sequencing was done on a sample of PBMCs. Receptors were obtained from a middle-aged woman in good health and CMV-seropositive.

Regarding this clone: A junction end diverges from the germline sequence, so it may reflect a read error. Other DNA variants within this sample encode the same CDR3. V gene TRBV4-1 combines with J gene TRBJ1-5; the match to TRBD1 covers 8 bases. Germline-derived CDR1 and CDR2 are MGHRA and YSYEKL. CDR3 length equals 15 residues. Here the CDR3 reads CASSQEDRDNQPQHF. CDR3 sequence (DNA): TGCGCCAGCAGCCAGGAGGACAGGGACAATCAGCCCCAACATTTT.

This clone has just one count. The rearrangement links TRBV6-5 to TRBJ2-5; TRBD2 matches 7 bases. Gene TRBJ2-7 matches the end of the DNA better, so the J call may be wrong. This CDR3 is built from 15 residues. The germline V gene has CDR1 MNHEY and CDR2 SVGAGI. CDR3: CATRTSGESSYEQYF. The CDR3 nucleotides are TGTGCCACGAGGACGAGCGGGGAAAGCTCCTACGAGCAGTACTTC.

The chain couples TRBV15 to TRBJ1-5; D is perhaps TRBD1 (6 bases). This CDR3 spans 15 amino acids. Trimming left V 5 bases short and J 3 bases short, with 14 bases between. CDR1 and CDR2 (germline): LNHNV, YYDKDF (reference sequence). The CDR3 protein is CATSAGTPFNQPQHF. The CDR3 DNA reads as TGTGCCACCAGCGCAGGGACACCCTTCAATCAGCCCCAGCATTTT.

The chain joins TRBV5-4 to TRBJ2-3, with D possibly being TRBD2 (5 bases). Germline CDR1 SGHNT, CDR2 YYREEE (reference sequence). CDR3 size: 15 residues. V was pared by 0 bases and J by 2 bases, with 10 bases between. The CDR3 loop reads CASSLGPGNTDTQYF. For the CDR3, the DNA is TGTGCCAGCAGCTTGGGACCGGGAAACACAGATACGCAGTATTTT.

Comments on this clone: One end of the junction varies from germline; a read error may be responsible. The chain couples TRBV5-1 to TRBJ2-1, with TRBD2 matching over 8 bases. This CDR3 has 11 residues. CDR1 SGHRS and CDR2 YFSETQ come from the germline V gene. In DNA form, the CDR3 reads TGCGCCAGCAGCTTGGCGGGAGCGGGGGTCTTC. Residues: CASSLAGAGVF.

The CDR3 DNA reads TGCGCCAGCAGCCACGGACAGAACACCGGGGAGCTGTTTTTT. This encodes CASSHGQNTGELFF. This chain links TRBV4-1 with TRBJ2-2; possible D gene TRBD1, 5 bases. The CDR3 contains 14 residues. From germline, CDR1 is MGHRA and CDR2 YSYEKL. Trimming removed 3 bases from V and 1 base from J, with 6 bases in between.

Only a few counts were recorded for this clone. The genes are TRBV10-2 and TRBJ1-3; D is undetermined. There are 16 residues in the CDR3. Trimming pared 4 bases from V and 0 bases from J, leaving 13 bases between. Germline V gene data show CDR1 as WSHSY and CDR2 as SAAADI. The CDR3 DNA sequence: TGCGCCAGCAGTGTCGACTCCCCGCACTCTGGAAACACCATATATTTT. Amino acids: CASSVDSPHSGNTIYF.

J is TRBJ2-1 and V is TRBV11-2; 11 bases are shared with TRBD2. The germline CDR1 and CDR2 sequences are SGHAT and FQNNGV. CDR3 length equals 18 residues. The J segment lost 9 bases and the V segment lost 0 bases, leaving 13 bases of the junction unmatched. The CDR3 DNA reads as TGTGCCAGCAGCTTAGATCCGGGACTAGCGGTTTATAGAGGTGAGCAGTTCTTC. Amino acids: CASSLDPGLAVYRGEQFF.

The V and J genes are TRBV5-1 and TRBJ1-4, with 11 nucleotides matching TRBD1. Germline V gene sequence: CDR1 SGHRS, CDR2 YFSETQ. V lost 6 bases to trimming and J lost 8 bases; unmatched junction nucleotides: 15. The CDR3 has 17 amino acids. The CDR3 loop reads CASKSPGQGAPREKLFF. As DNA, the CDR3 is TGCGCCAGCAAGTCCCCCGGACAGGGGGCCCCGAGGGAAAAACTGTTTTTT.

This clone was counted between two and nine times. The chain links TRBV5-6 to TRBJ2-3; the match to TRBD1 covers 11 bases. Germline V lookup: CDR1 SGHDT, CDR2 YYEEEE. Trimming removed 4 bases from V and 0 bases from J; junction bases left unmatched: 1. CDR3 length equals 15 residues. The CDR3: CASSGQGASTDTQYF. CDR3 nucleotide sequence: TGTGCCAGCAGCGGACAGGGGGCTAGCACAGATACGCAGTATTTT.

This clone was seen a single time. The V and J genes are TRBV6-5 and TRBJ2-3; D is perhaps TRBD1 (6 bases). This CDR3 comprises 15 residues. Trimming pared 4 bases from V and 4 bases from J, leaving 15 bases between. CDR1 MNHEY and CDR2 SVGAGI come from the germline V gene. The CDR3 here is CASSLEQGSADTQYF. The CDR3 DNA is TGTGCCAGCAGTTTAGAACAGGGTAGCGCAGATACGCAGTATTTT.

The chain couples TRBV7-9 to TRBJ1-1; tentative D call: TRBD1 (6 bases). This CDR3 spans 15 amino acids. Trimming left V 7 bases short and J 0 bases short, with 15 bases between. Germline V gene sequence: CDR1 SEHNR, CDR2 FQNEAQ (reference sequence). This CDR3 is CASIATPGVNTEAFF. DNA for the CDR3: TGTGCCAGCATCGCGACCCCAGGGGTGAACACTGAAGCTTTCTTT.

V is TRBV7-3 and J is TRBJ2-2; 7 nucleotides match TRBD2. Germline loops: CDR1 SGHTA, CDR2 FQGTGA. This CDR3 has 16 amino acids. Unmatched junction bases numbered 6, after V lost 5 bases and J lost 0 bases. The CDR3, as DNA: TGTGCCAGCAGCACGGCCGCGGGGGCGAACACCGGGGAGCTGTTTTTT. It yields the protein CASSTAAGANTGELFF.

The rearrangement links TRBV7-9 to TRBJ1-1, with D perhaps matching TRBD1 (5 bases). CDR1 is SEHNR, CDR2 FQNEAQ, per germline (reference sequence). With 1 base removed from V and 5 bases from J, the gap between germline ends came to 11 bases. This CDR3 region has 14 residues. CDR3 sequence reads: CASSLVRGTTEAFF. Here the CDR3 DNA reads TGTGCCAGCAGCTTAGTAAGGGGTACGACTGAAGCTTTCTTT.

DNA of the CDR3: TGTGCCAGCAGCCCTCGGACTAGTCCCACCGTTGAGCAGTTCTTC. This sequence encodes CASSPRTSPTVEQFF. The chain links TRBV4-2 to TRBJ2-1; 7 nucleotides align to TRBD2. Trimming removed 4 bases from V and 9 bases from J; junction bases left unmatched: 12. Germline CDR1 reads LGHNA; CDR2 reads YNFKEQ. The CDR3 covers 15 residues.

The chain is built from TRBV6-1 and TRBJ2-3; TRBD1 matches at 9 bases. In germline, CDR1 is MNHNS, CDR2 SASEGT. The CDR3 has 15 residues. The ends lost 6 bases at V and 4 bases at J; junction bases unmatched: 8. In DNA, the CDR3 is TGTGCCAGCAGCCACGGGACAGGGACTCCAGATACGCAGTATTTT. Encoded protein: CASSHGTGTPDTQYF.

This chain connects TRBV4-1 to TRBJ2-2; weak D call: TRBD1 (6 bases). This CDR3 comprises 19 residues. Trimming took 0 bases from V and 3 from J, leaving 20 bases between them. Germline V CDR1 and CDR2: MGHRA, YSYEKL. CDR3 coding DNA: TGCGCCAGCAGCCAAGATGGGGCCGAGACAGGATTCGACACCGGGGAGCTGTTTTTT. It codes for CASSQDGAETGFDTGELFF.

This clone has just one count. The V gene is TRBV6-1, the J gene TRBJ1-5; D unclear. The CDR3 consists of 13 residues. Germline-derived CDR1 and CDR2 are MNHNS and SASEGT. Trimming removed 1 base from V and 7 bases from J, with 8 bases in between. The CDR3, as DNA: TGTGCCAGCAGTGAAGTACAATTCCAGCCCCAGCATTTT. Its translation is CASSEVQFQPQHF.

The rearrangement links TRBV27 to TRBJ2-3, with D perhaps TRBD2 (5 bases). V was cut by 1 base and J by 0 bases, with 8 bases left in between. The CDR3 is 15 residues long. Germline CDR1 and CDR2: MNHEY and SMNVEV (reference sequence). The chain's CDR3 is CASSLLAISTDTQYF. CDR3 DNA: TGTGCCAGCAGTTTATTAGCGATAAGCACAGATACGCAGTATTTT.

The genes are TRBV25-1 and TRBJ2-7; possible D gene TRBD2, 6 bases. The CDR3 spans 15 residues. The V and J ends lost 1 base and 2 bases respectively, with 12 bases between them. CDR1 MGHDK and CDR2 SYGVNS come from the germline V gene. CDR3 in amino acids: CASSEFRGTAYEQYF. For the CDR3, the DNA is TGTGCCAGCAGTGAATTTCGGGGGACCGCCTACGAGCAGTACTTC.

In DNA, the CDR3 is TGTGCCAGCAGCCTTAGCGGTTTAAGCACAGATACGCAGTATTTT. Amino acid sequence: CASSLSGLSTDTQYF. V is TRBV7-3 and J is TRBJ2-3; D possibly corresponds to TRBD2 (6 bases). Germline CDR1 and CDR2: SGHTA and FQGTGA. Trimming left V 5 bases short and J 0 bases short, with 12 bases between. The CDR3 has 15 amino acids.

This clone has just one count. The chain joins TRBV7-9 to TRBJ1-2; TRBD1 might be the D (6 bases). The germline V gene encodes CDR1 SEHNR and CDR2 FQNEAQ (reference sequence). Deletions cut 6 bases from V and 6 bases from J, with 14 bases between. The CDR3 totals 13 residues. CDR3 protein: CASSGTFWDGYTF. In DNA, the CDR3 is TGTGCCAGCAGTGGGACATTTTGGGATGGCTACACCTTC. Drawing the rest from reference TRBV7-9 and TRBJ1-2, the complete variable domain is DTGVSQNPRHKITKRGQNVTFRCDPISEHNRLYWYRQTLGQGPEFLTYFQNEAQLEKSRLLSDRFSAERPKGSFSTLEIQRTEQGDSAMYLCASSGTFWDGYTFGSGTRLTVV.

The chain joins TRBV10-1 to TRBJ2-2; weak D call: TRBD1 (5 bases). V shed 5 bases and J shed 4 bases, with 8 bases lying between them. The germline V gene encodes CDR1 WNHNN and CDR2 SYGVQD (reference sequence). The CDR3 has 13 residues. The CDR3, as DNA: TGCGCCAGCAGTCACCAGGGCACCGGGGAGCTGTTTTTT. Translating it yields CASSHQGTGELFF.

This clone showed up just a few times. J is TRBJ2-7 and V is TRBV11-2; D is possibly TRBD1 (5 bases). V was shortened by 0 bases and J by 6 bases, with 9 bases between the two germline ends. This CDR3 has 13 amino acids. The germline gives CDR1 SGHAT, CDR2 FQNNGV. CDR3 loop: CASSLEGLGEQYF. In nucleotides, the CDR3 is TGTGCCAGCAGCTTAGAGGGGCTAGGCGAGCAGTACTTC.

The V and J genes are TRBV6-5 and TRBJ1-2; maybe TRBD1 (5 bases). The CDR3 spans 13 residues. The V and J ends lost 5 bases and 3 bases respectively, with 10 bases between them. Germline V CDR1 and CDR2: MNHEY, SVGAGI. The CDR3 is CASSTTRDYGYTF. The CDR3, as DNA: TGTGCCAGCAGTACCACCAGGGACTATGGCTACACCTTC.

The chain's CDR3 is CASSLLPGGYTF. The CDR3 nucleotides read TGTGCCAGCAGCTTGCTTCCGGGAGGCTACACCTTC. The rearrangement links TRBV5-6 to TRBJ1-2; unclear D gene. The V and J ends lost 1 base and 8 bases respectively, with 9 bases between them. The germline CDR1 and CDR2 sequences are SGHDT and YYEEEE. CDR3 length: 12 amino acids.